The entry that follows covers one T cell receptor (beta chain) sequence. The sample originates from a study of blood T cell repertoires in COVID-19. Sequencing used immunoSEQ multiplex PCR; TCRdb keeps in-frame clones, though not all of them. This sample yields about 250,000 clones, of which less than 90% are seen a single time; 1.5% to 1.9% belongs to the top ten. The sample taken for sequencing was peripheral blood. This clonotype was sampled from a middle-aged woman who had recovered from COVID-19.

The CDR3 DNA follows: TGTGCCAGCAGCTTAGGCTCAGGGGGCTACGGCAATGAGCAGTTCTTC. Protein sequence: CASSLGSGGYGNEQFF. The chain links TRBV7-9 to TRBJ2-1; 8 bases are shared with TRBD1. There are 16 residues in the CDR3. Per germline, CDR1 SEHNR and CDR2 FQNEAQ (reference sequence). Trimming took 1 base from V and 6 from J; bases not matched to a gene: 8.